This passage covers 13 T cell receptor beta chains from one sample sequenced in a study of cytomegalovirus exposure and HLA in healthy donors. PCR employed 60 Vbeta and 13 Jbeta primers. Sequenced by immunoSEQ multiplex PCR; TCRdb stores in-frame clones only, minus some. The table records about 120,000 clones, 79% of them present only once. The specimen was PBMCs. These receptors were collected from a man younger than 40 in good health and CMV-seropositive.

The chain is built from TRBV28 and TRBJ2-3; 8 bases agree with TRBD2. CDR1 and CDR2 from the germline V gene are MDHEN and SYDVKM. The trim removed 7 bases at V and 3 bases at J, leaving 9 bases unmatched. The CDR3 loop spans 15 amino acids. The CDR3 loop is CASTTYGGATDTQYF. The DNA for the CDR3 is TGTGCCAGCACCACTTACGGGGGGGCAACAGATACGCAGTATTTT.

CDR3 nucleotides: TGTGCCTGGCTCTTGGGACAGGGGGCCGATGAAGCTTTCTTT. It specifies CAWLLGQGADEAFF. V is TRBV30 and J is TRBJ1-1, with 12 bases matching TRBD1. CDR1 is GTSNPN and CDR2 is SVGIG in the germline V gene (reference sequence). This CDR3 comprises 14 residues. V was clipped by 5 bases and J by 7 bases; unmatched bases: 8.

CDR3 DNA sequence: TGTGCCAGCAGGTCGCCAGGATACACTGAAGCTTTCTTT. The encoded protein is CASRSPGYTEAFF. The chain has TRBV2 and TRBJ1-1; no clear D. CDR1 and CDR2 (germline): SNHLY, FYNNEI. V lost 6 bases and J 3 bases, leaving 11 bases between the germline ends. This CDR3 has 13 residues.

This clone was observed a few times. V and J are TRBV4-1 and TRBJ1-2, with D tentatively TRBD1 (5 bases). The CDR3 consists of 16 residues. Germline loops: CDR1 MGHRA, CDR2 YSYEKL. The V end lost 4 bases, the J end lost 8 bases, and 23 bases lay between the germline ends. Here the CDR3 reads CASSLTPTAGGEGYTF. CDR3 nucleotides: TGCGCCAGCAGCCTAACCCCCACCGCCGGAGGGGAGGGCTACACCTTC.

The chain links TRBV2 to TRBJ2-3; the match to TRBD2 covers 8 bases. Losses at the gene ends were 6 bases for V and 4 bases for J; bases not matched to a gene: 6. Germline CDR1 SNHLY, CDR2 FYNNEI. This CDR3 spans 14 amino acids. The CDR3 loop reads CASSLGGGADTQYF. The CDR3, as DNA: TGTGCCAGCAGCCTCGGGGGGGGCGCAGATACGCAGTATTTT. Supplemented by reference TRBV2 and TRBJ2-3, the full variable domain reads EPEVTQTPSHQVTQMGQEVILRCVPISNHLYFYWYRQILGQKVEFLVSFYNNEISEKSEIFDDQFSVERPDGSNFTLKIRSTKLEDSAMYFCASSLGGGADTQYFGPGTRLTVL.

CDR3: CASSLRGWTDTQYF. The CDR3 coding sequence is TGTGCCAGCAGCCTAAGAGGTTGGACAGATACGCAGTATTTT. The chain joins TRBV11-1 to TRBJ2-3; D unresolved. CDR3 length: 14 residues. Trimming left V 5 bases short and J 3 bases short, with 12 bases between. Germline assignment: CDR1 SGHAT and CDR2 FQDESV (reference sequence).

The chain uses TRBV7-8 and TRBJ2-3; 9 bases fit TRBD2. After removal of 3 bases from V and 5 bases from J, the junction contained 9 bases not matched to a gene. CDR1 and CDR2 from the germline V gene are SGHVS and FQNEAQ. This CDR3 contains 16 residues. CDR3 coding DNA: TGTGCCAGCAGCTTCGGACTAGCGCATAACGGAGATACGCAGTATTTT. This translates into CASSFGLAHNGDTQYF.

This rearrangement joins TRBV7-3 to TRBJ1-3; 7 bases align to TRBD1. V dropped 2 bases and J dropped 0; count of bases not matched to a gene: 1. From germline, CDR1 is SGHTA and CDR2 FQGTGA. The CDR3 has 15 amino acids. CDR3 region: CASSLGTASGNTIYF. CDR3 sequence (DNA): TGTGCCAGCAGCTTAGGGACAGCCTCTGGAAACACCATATATTTT.

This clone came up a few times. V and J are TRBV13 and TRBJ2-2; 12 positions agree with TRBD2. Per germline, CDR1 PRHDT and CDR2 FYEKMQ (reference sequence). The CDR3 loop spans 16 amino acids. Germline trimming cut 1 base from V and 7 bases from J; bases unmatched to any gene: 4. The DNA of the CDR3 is TGTGCCAGCAGCTTAGAGACTAGCGGGAGTCTCGGGGAGCTGTTTTTT. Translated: CASSLETSGSLGELFF.

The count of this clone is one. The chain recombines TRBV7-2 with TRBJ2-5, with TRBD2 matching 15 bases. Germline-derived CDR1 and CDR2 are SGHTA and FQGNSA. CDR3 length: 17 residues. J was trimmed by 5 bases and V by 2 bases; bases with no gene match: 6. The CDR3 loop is CASSLRTSGGAYETQYF. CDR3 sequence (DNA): TGTGCCAGCAGCTTAAGGACTAGCGGGGGGGCTTATGAGACCCAGTACTTC. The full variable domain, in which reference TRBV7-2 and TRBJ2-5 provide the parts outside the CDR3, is GAGVSQSPSNKVTEKGKDVELRCDPISGHTALYWYRQSLGQGLEFLIYFQGNSAPDKSGLPSDRFSAERTGGSVSTLTIQRTQQEDSAVYLCASSLRTSGGAYETQYFGPGTRLLVL.

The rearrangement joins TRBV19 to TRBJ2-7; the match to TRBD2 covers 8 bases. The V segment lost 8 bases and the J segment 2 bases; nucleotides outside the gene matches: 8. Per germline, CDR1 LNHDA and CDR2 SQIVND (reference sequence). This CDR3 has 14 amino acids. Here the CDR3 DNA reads TGTGCCAGTGGGTTGGGAGCGGGGGCCTACGAGCAGTACTTC. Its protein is CASGLGAGAYEQYF.

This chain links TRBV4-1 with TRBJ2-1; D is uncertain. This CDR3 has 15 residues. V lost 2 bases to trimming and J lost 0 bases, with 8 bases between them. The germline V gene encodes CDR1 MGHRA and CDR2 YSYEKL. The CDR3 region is CASSQTRSSYNEQFF. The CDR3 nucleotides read TGCGCCAGCAGCCAAACAAGGAGCTCCTACAATGAGCAGTTCTTC.

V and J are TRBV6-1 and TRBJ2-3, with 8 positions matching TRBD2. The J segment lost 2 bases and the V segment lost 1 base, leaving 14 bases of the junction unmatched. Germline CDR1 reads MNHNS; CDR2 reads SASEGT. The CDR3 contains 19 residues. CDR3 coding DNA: TGTGCCAGCAGTGAAGGTGGTTGGGGAGCGGGGGCCGTCACAGATACGCAGTATTTT. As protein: CASSEGGWGAGAVTDTQYF.